A selection of T cell receptor beta chains follows, all from one sample in a study of cytomegalovirus exposure and HLA in healthy donors. TCRdb's copy holds only in-frame clones and misses some; the assay was immunoSEQ multiplex PCR. In the table there are roughly 77,000 clones, approximately 95% of which are singletons. The sample was PBMCs. These receptors were taken from a woman between 18 and 30 years old in good health and CMV-seronegative. Each CDR3 is given with its conserved first and last residue.

>TRBV7-9|TRBJ2-1
CASRLAGPTYNEQFF
>TRBV4-3|TRBJ1-5
CASSQTMTGTPRGGQPQHF
>TRBV7-2|TRBJ2-5
CASRRQGIVQETQYF
>TRBV18|TRBJ1-1
CASSPGTENTEAFF
>TRBV6-5|TRBJ1-4
CASRPQFNNEKLFF
>TRBV28|TRBJ1-4
CASSYQGVYEKLFF
>TRBV19|TRBJ2-7
CAVGTAYEQYF
>TRBV2|TRBJ1-2
CASSESPVRTGGFGYTF
>TRBV14|TRBJ1-1
CASSQGLSRSTEAFF
>TRBV2|TRBJ1-5
CASSAGNSNQPQHF
>TRBV7-2|TRBJ2-3
CASSLASGGDTQYF
>TRBV5-4|TRBJ2-7
CASSLEYSSYEQYF
>TRBV4-3|TRBJ1-4
CASSQEGAPGEKLFF
>TRBV9|TRBJ2-1
CASRPGLAVNNEQFF
>TRBV27|TRBJ2-7
CASRIAGGPGNEQYF
>TRBV19|TRBJ1-2
CTDGGYGYTF
>TRBV7-9|TRBJ1-1
CASRDGGTEAFF
>TRBV11-2|TRBJ2-1
CASSLGGAYNEQFF
>TRBV19|TRBJ2-3
CASSPLAGGPRDTQYF
>TRBV5-6|TRBJ2-6
CASSLGGGGDVLTF
>TRBV27|TRBJ2-3
CASSSEISTDTQYF
>TRBV7-6|TRBJ1-4
CASSLGNSLSNEKLFF
>TRBV6-4|TRBJ1-5
CASSLGDSNQPQHF
>TRBV11-2|TRBJ1-1
CASSHLRAEAFF
>TRBV5-4|TRBJ2-7
CASSGTGQVTYEQYF
>TRBV19|TRBJ1-6
CASSMDRTAGGGPSSYNSPLHF
>TRBV10-2|TRBJ2-1
CASSDHREPVFF
>TRBV5-6|TRBJ2-3
CASSKTSGARTDTQYF
>TRBV29-1|TRBJ2-6
CSVRGGSYSGANVLTF
>TRBV2|TRBJ2-7
CASLRGGGGVYEQYF